The clone carrying this TCR beta chain has a count of ten or more. Germline assignment: CDR1 LGHNA and CDR2 YNFKEQ. The CDR3 spans 16 residues. The V end lost 6 bases, the J end lost 3 bases, and 20 bases lay between the germline ends. MiXCR was run by TCRdb on the 5' RACE reads, yielding one entry per CDR3 protein. The sample lists roughly 120,000 distinct CDR3 sequences, 7.4% occurring once. The data were taken from a study of T cells after yellow fever vaccination. The sequences come from CD4+ T cells sorted from PBMCs, collected around 10 days after the first yellow fever vaccination. This sequence originates from a man aged 18 to 29 who received the YFV17D yellow fever vaccine. The V gene is TRBV4-2, the J gene TRBJ1-2; D perhaps matches TRBD1 (5 bases). The CDR3 here is CASRPTPGLGDYGYTF. CDR3 bases: TGTGCCAGCAGGCCGACCCCGGGACTTGGGGACTATGGCTACACCTTC.